Below are 12 T cell receptor beta chains sequenced from a single sample in a study of Ad26.COV2.S vaccination and SARS-CoV-2 variants. Treatment described: 15 to 20 received Ad26.COV2.S at low or high dose, single or two shots; several received placebo; per-sample allocation not given. Material that was analyzed had been drawn on day 63 after the first vaccine or placebo injection. The data were produced by immunoSEQ multiplex PCR, yet TCRdb's version contains in-frame clones alone and is incomplete. The table shows roughly 350,000 clones, with around nine tenths occurring only once. This specimen consisted of peripheral blood, obtained in a trial of Ad26.COV2.S vaccine versus placebo. These receptors came from a person aged 18-65 years who received the Ad26.COV2.S COVID-19 vaccine or a placebo.

CDR3 residues: CASSPAGRQNIQYF. For the CDR3, the DNA is TGTGCCAGCAGCCCCGCCGGCCGCCAAAACATTCAGTACTTC. The chain uses TRBV4-2 and TRBJ2-4, with no clear D. Per the germline V gene, CDR1 is LGHNA and CDR2 is YNFKEQ. Trimming stripped 4 bases from V and 5 bases from J, with 12 bases between. The CDR3 extends over 14 amino acids.

The chain employs TRBV4-2 and TRBJ2-3, with 16 nucleotides matching TRBD2. V was pared by 4 bases and J by 0 bases, with 10 bases of the junction left unmatched. Per germline, CDR1 LGHNA and CDR2 YNFKEQ. The CDR3 is 20 residues long. The CDR3 DNA sequence: TGTGCCAGCAGCCTCTTCGGGGGACTAGCGGGAGGGCTGAGCACAGATACGCAGTATTTT. Encoded protein: CASSLFGGLAGGLSTDTQYF.

The chain carries TRBV28 and TRBJ2-7; 7 bases are shared with TRBD1. The V segment lost 4 bases and the J segment 3 bases; nucleotides outside the gene matches: 9. Germline V CDR1 and CDR2: MDHEN, SYDVKM. The CDR3 extends over 15 amino acids. CDR3 residues: CASSSRQGPSYEQYF. The CDR3 DNA is TGTGCCAGCAGTTCCCGACAGGGCCCTAGCTACGAGCAGTACTTC.

The chain carries TRBV5-5 and TRBJ2-5; no clear D. Germline lookup yields CDR1 SGHKS and CDR2 YYEKEE (reference sequence). Trimming cost V 0 bases and J 1 base, with 4 bases left between them. This CDR3 is 13 amino acids long. CDR3 sequence (DNA): TGTGCCAGCAGCTTGGTCCGCCAAGAGACCCAGTACTTC. Protein sequence: CASSLVRQETQYF.

The genes are TRBV7-9 and TRBJ1-5, with D tentatively TRBD1 (6 bases). The CDR3 totals 16 residues. Trimming took off 4 bases at V and 4 bases at J, with 17 bases between the two ends. Germline CDR1 SEHNR, CDR2 FQNEAQ (reference sequence). This CDR3 reads CASSSNTDRINQPQHF. In nucleotides, the CDR3 is TGTGCCAGCAGCTCCAACACAGACAGGATAAATCAGCCCCAGCATTTT.

The rearrangement links TRBV19 to TRBJ2-2; 8 bases are a match to TRBD2. V was pared by 3 bases and J by 5 bases, with 5 bases of the junction left unmatched. Germline CDR1 and CDR2: LNHDA and SQIVND (reference sequence). CDR3 size: 15 residues. The CDR3 DNA is TGTGCCAGTAGTATTATAGCGGGGCCAACCGGGGAGCTGTTTTTT. The encoded protein is CASSIIAGPTGELFF.

The CDR3 DNA reads TGTGCCAGTAGTATTTTGGGCAGGGGCTCTGGGGCCAACGTCCTGACTTTC. Translating gives CASSILGRGSGANVLTF. The chain combines TRBV19 with TRBJ2-6, with a tentative D call TRBD1 (6 bases). From germline, CDR1 is LNHDA and CDR2 SQIVND (reference sequence). Trimming removed 3 bases at V and 0 bases at J, with 12 bases between. CDR3 length: 17 amino acids.

The J gene is TRBJ2-2, the V gene TRBV18; D not certain. V gave up 3 bases and J gave up 6 bases, with 11 bases separating them. Germline V gene data show CDR1 as KGHSH and CDR2 as LQKENI. The CDR3 totals 14 residues. The CDR3 bases are TGTGCCAGCTCACCGGTCCCATTATCCGGGGAGCTGTTTTTT. As protein: CASSPVPLSGELFF.

The V gene is TRBV19, the J gene TRBJ1-4; a weak D match, TRBD1 (5 bases). Germline V gene sequence: CDR1 LNHDA, CDR2 SQIVND (reference sequence). The CDR3 sequence is 14 residues long. Deletions cut 4 bases from V and 6 bases from J, with 12 bases between. The CDR3 DNA reads as TGTGCCAGTAGTACGAGACAGCGGGATGAAAAACTGTTTTTT. Translated, it gives CASSTRQRDEKLFF.

The V call is TRBV3-1 (or the pseudogene TRBV3-2), the J call TRBJ1-4; 7 bases map to TRBD1. The V gene's germline CDR1 is LGHDT and CDR2 YNNKEL (reference sequence). The CDR3 is made up of 15 amino acids. The junction had 12 bases not matched to a gene; V was cut back by 4 bases and J by 10 bases. The CDR3 DNA follows: TGTGCCAGCAGCCCGGGACAGTCAAATACCGGAAAACTGTTTTTT. Translated, it gives CASSPGQSNTGKLFF.

The CDR3: CASSQVRERNQPQHF. For the CDR3, the DNA is TGCGCCAGCAGCCAAGTGAGGGAACGCAATCAGCCCCAGCATTTT. V gene TRBV4-1 combines with J gene TRBJ1-5; D remains ambiguous. Germline assignment: CDR1 MGHRA and CDR2 YSYEKL. This CDR3 comprises 15 residues. The V and J ends lost 1 base and 2 bases respectively, with 9 bases between them.

This chain links TRBV7-2 with TRBJ2-1; 10 bases are a match to TRBD1. The trim removed 5 bases at V and 6 bases at J, leaving 10 bases unmatched. The CDR3 extends over 16 amino acids. Germline V gene data show CDR1 as SGHTA and CDR2 as FQGNSA. CDR3 DNA: TGTGCCAGCAGCCTAGACAGGGGGCGTCTTGGCAATGAGCAGTTCTTC. This translates into CASSLDRGRLGNEQFF.